The T cell receptor (beta chain) under discussion was sequenced for a study of cytomegalovirus exposure and HLA in healthy donors. The study's findings and limits: For cytomegalovirus status, the classifier reportedly gave diagnoses with high specificity and sensitivity.

Deletions cut 4 bases from V and 10 bases from J, with 20 bases between. The CDR3 is 15 amino acids. Per germline, CDR1 MDHEN and CDR2 SYDVKM. As regards this clone: Its antigen is as yet unknown.

This table comes from immunoSEQ multiplex PCR, and its TCRdb copy is limited to in-frame clones, with some not included. Here the sample spans about 200,000 clones, around 80% being singletons. Specimen: PBMCs. The clonotype was recovered from a woman between 25 and 40 years old in good health and CMV-seropositive. This chain connects TRBV28 to TRBJ1-5, with a weak D call TRBD1 (6 bases). The CDR3 loop reads CASSSTDRNRGPQHF. Here the CDR3 DNA reads TGTGCCAGCAGTTCAACCGACAGGAACCGGGGACCCCAGCATTTT.